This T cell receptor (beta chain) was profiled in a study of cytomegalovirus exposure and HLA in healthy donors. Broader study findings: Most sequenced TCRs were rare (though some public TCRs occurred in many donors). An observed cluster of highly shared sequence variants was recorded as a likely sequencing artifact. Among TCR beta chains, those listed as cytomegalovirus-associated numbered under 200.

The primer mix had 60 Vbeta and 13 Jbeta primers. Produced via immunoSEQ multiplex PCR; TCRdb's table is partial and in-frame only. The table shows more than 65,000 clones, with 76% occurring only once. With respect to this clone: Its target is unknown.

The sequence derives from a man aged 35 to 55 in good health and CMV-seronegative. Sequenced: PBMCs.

CDR3 coding DNA: TGTGCCAGCAGCGAGGGACAGGATGGGCCCCAGCATTTT. Translation gives CASSEGQDGPQHF. The rearrangement uses TRBV7-2 and TRBJ1-5, with TRBD1 identical over 8 bases. Germline CDR1 SGHTA, CDR2 FQGNSA. The V segment lost 5 bases and the J segment 9 bases; nucleotides outside the gene matches: 6. The CDR3 extends over 13 amino acids.